This T cell receptor (beta chain) was identified during a study of monozygotic twins with inflammatory bowel disease. Overall study findings and caveats: Whereas healthy co-twins had higher TCRbeta diversity (inverse Simpson), IBD patients had lower diversity.

Blood (approximately 2.5 ml) was collected from every donor individually. It was from whole blood, with no T cell sorting, that total RNA was isolated. Concerning this clonotype itself: Its antigen is unidentified.

TCRdb re-called the 5' RACE reads and shows each CDR3 protein once, DNA omitted. This sample carries approximately 420,000 distinct CDR3 sequences, with 2% to 3% going to the ten biggest clones. Germline V CDR1 and CDR2: DFQATT, SNEGSKA (reference sequence). The CDR3 extends over 12 amino acids. The TCR sequence derives from a human donor with ulcerative colitis or Crohn's disease, or a healthy co-twin of an affected twin (not recorded which). The chain employs TRBV20-1 and TRBJ2-1. What was sequenced was blood. Here the CDR3 reads CSASVVKEKQFF.